The 32 T cell receptor beta chains presented below share a single source sample, sequenced in a study of cytomegalovirus exposure and HLA in healthy donors. Primers included in the PCR were 60 Vbeta and 13 Jbeta primers. Measured with immunoSEQ multiplex PCR; TCRdb has only the in-frame clones, and not every one. The sample has more than 90,000 clones; 81% are singletons. The specimen was PBMCs. These receptors were taken from a woman in her seventies in good health and CMV-seropositive.

This clone was seen a single time. V is TRBV29-1 and J is TRBJ2-1; D possibly corresponds to TRBD1 (6 bases). CDR3 size: 16 residues. Between the trimmed V and J ends, which lost 0 bases and 7 bases, there was a span of 19 bases. Germline CDR1 reads SQVTM; CDR2 reads ANQGSEA. The CDR3 DNA reads as TGCAGCGTTGAAGATCGTGGGACACCGGCCTTGAATGAGCAGTTCTTC. Translating gives CSVEDRGTPALNEQFF.

CDR3 in amino acids: CASSLSRTHSYEQYF. The CDR3 DNA sequence: TGTGCCAGCAGCTTAAGCCGGACACATTCTTACGAGCAGTACTTC. This chain joins TRBV7-2 and TRBJ2-7, with D perhaps matching TRBD1 (5 bases). CDR1 is SGHTA, CDR2 FQGNSA, per germline. The V end was cut by 2 bases, the J end by 4 bases, with 15 bases between. The CDR3 has 15 residues.

The CDR3 loop reads CAWSVRPPPYEQYF. DNA of the CDR3: TGTGCCTGGAGTGTACGCCCACCGCCCTACGAGCAGTACTTC. The V and J genes are TRBV30 and TRBJ2-5; D not resolved. The end of the DNA is better explained by TRBJ2-7, so the J call may be wrong. Germline V gene data show CDR1 as GTSNPN and CDR2 as SVGIG (reference sequence). There are 14 residues in the CDR3.

The chain joins TRBV5-1 to TRBJ1-1, with unresolved D. Germline V gene data show CDR1 as SGHRS and CDR2 as YFSETQ. The CDR3 is 13 residues long. Trimming took off 4 bases at V and 2 bases at J, with 9 bases between the two ends. The CDR3 protein is CASSRGSNTEAFF. The CDR3 region has the DNA TGCGCCAGCAGCAGAGGGTCTAACACTGAAGCTTTCTTT.

This sequence joins TRBV5-5 and TRBJ1-2; TRBD1 matches 8 bases. The CDR3 consists of 14 residues. J gave up 8 bases and V 4 bases, and 10 bases lay outside the gene matches. Germline CDR1 SGHKS, CDR2 YYEKEE (reference sequence). The CDR3 sequence is CASSQDRVSQGYTF. The CDR3 DNA follows: TGTGCCAGCAGCCAGGACAGGGTTTCACAAGGCTACACCTTC.

J is TRBJ2-3 and V is TRBV6-4; 7 nucleotides agree with TRBD1. CDR1 is MRHNA, CDR2 SNTAGT, per germline. CDR3 length: 15 amino acids. Trimming took 6 bases from V and 2 from J; bases not matched to a gene: 8. The DNA for the CDR3 is TGTGCCAGCAGCGCAGGGACAGACCACACAGATACGCAGTATTTT. As protein: CASSAGTDHTDTQYF.

This clone was recorded only once. CDR3 in amino acids: CASSSGRTGNVETQYF. The CDR3 DNA sequence: TGTGCCAGCAGCTCCGGTAGGACAGGGAATGTCGAGACCCAGTACTTC. The chain combines TRBV7-2 with TRBJ2-5; 8 bases are a match to TRBD1. This CDR3 is 16 amino acids long. Germline V gene lookup returns CDR1 SGHTA and CDR2 FQGNSA. V lost 4 bases to trimming and J lost 5 bases; unmatched junction nucleotides: 12.

About this clone: Other DNA sequences from this sample encode an identical CDR3 as well. The chain is built from TRBV11-2 and TRBJ1-2, with D perhaps matching TRBD1 (6 bases). This CDR3 comprises 12 residues. In germline, CDR1 is SGHAT, CDR2 FQNNGV. V shed 0 bases and J shed 8 bases, with 7 bases lying between them. DNA of the CDR3: TGTGCCAGCAGCTTAGACAGGGGCGGCTACACCTTC. The encoded protein is CASSLDRGGYTF.

The V gene is TRBV5-5, the J gene TRBJ1-4, with TRBD1 as a possible D gene (5 bases). The germline CDR1 and CDR2 sequences are SGHKS and YYEKEE (reference sequence). Trimming stripped 0 bases from V and 7 bases from J, with 10 bases between. The CDR3 consists of 14 residues. CDR3 protein: CASSLGGSGEKLFF. The CDR3 DNA reads TGTGCCAGCAGCTTGGGGGGCTCGGGTGAAAAACTGTTTTTT.

This clone was seen only once. The chain links TRBV7-2 to TRBJ2-7, with D unresolved. This CDR3 has 11 amino acids. In germline, CDR1 is SGHTA, CDR2 FQGNSA. Trimming stripped 10 bases from V and 4 bases from J, with 11 bases between. The CDR3 nucleotides read TGTGCCATCTCACAGTATTACGAGCAGTACTTC. It yields the protein CAISQYYEQYF.

The chain recombines TRBV4-3 with TRBJ2-1, with 7 positions matching TRBD2. CDR1 and CDR2 (germline): LGHNA, YSLEER. J was trimmed by 4 bases and V by 0 bases; bases with no gene match: 6. This CDR3 has 16 residues. The CDR3 DNA reads TGCGCCAGCAGCCAAGAATTGGCTAGCGGTTACAATGAGCAGTTCTTC. Its protein is CASSQELASGYNEQFF.

V gene TRBV10-3 combines with J gene TRBJ2-7; TRBD1 agrees at 9 bases. CDR1 is ENHRY and CDR2 is SYGVKD in the germline V gene. V dropped 8 bases and J dropped 2; count of bases not matched to a gene: 10. CDR3 length: 15 residues. The CDR3 DNA is TGTGCCATCGCCCTCGGGACAGGGCAAGCCTACGAGCAGTACTTC. Translation: CAIALGTGQAYEQYF.

This rearrangement joins TRBV5-1 to TRBJ1-4; 10 bases fit TRBD1. The V and J ends lost 3 bases and 5 bases, in that order; junction bases with no gene match: 7. CDR3 length: 16 residues. Germline V gene lookup returns CDR1 SGHRS and CDR2 YFSETQ. For the CDR3, the DNA is TGCGCCAGCAGCTCGGGCCCGGGACAGGGGAATGAAAAACTGTTTTTT. Protein sequence: CASSSGPGQGNEKLFF.

V usage is TRBV5-6 and J usage is TRBJ2-7; D is possibly TRBD2 (5 bases). The CDR3 has 15 residues. Germline CDR1 and CDR2: SGHDT and YYEEEE. V shed 0 bases and J shed 7 bases, with 17 bases lying between them. In DNA form, the CDR3 reads TGTGCCAGCAGCTTGGCCCCGGGAAGGGCGAAGGAGCAGTACTTC. Protein sequence: CASSLAPGRAKEQYF. The variable domain in full, with the rest retrieved from reference TRBV5-6 and TRBJ2-7, is DAGVTQSPTHLIKTRGQQVTLRCSPKSGHDTVSWYQQALGQGPQFIFQYYEEEERQRGNFPDRFSGHQFPNYSSELNVNALLLGDSALYLCASSLAPGRAKEQYFGPGTRLTVT.

In its sample, this clone was seen once. The chain links TRBV5-4 to TRBJ2-7; perhaps TRBD1 as D (6 bases). This CDR3 is built from 14 residues. The V gene lost 0 bases and the J gene lost 3 bases, with 10 bases spanning the gap. Germline CDR1 and CDR2: SGHNT and YYREEE (reference sequence). In nucleotides, the CDR3 is TGTGCCAGCAGCTTGGCCAGGGGCAGCTACGAGCAGTACTTC. This encodes CASSLARGSYEQYF.

The gene calls are TRBV9 and TRBJ2-2; 13 nucleotides match TRBD2. The CDR3 spans 18 residues. The germline V gene encodes CDR1 SGDLS and CDR2 YYNGEE. The J segment lost 2 bases and the V segment lost 6 bases, leaving 10 bases of the junction unmatched. The CDR3 region has the DNA TGTGCCAGCAACTCGGGACTAGCGGGGATCTCTAACACCGGGGAGCTGTTTTTT. It is translated as CASNSGLAGISNTGELFF.

This clone was picked up one time. V usage is TRBV4-2 and J usage is TRBJ1-3; unclear D gene. Germline V gene lookup returns CDR1 LGHNA and CDR2 YNFKEQ. V shed 7 bases and J shed 4 bases, with 17 bases lying between them. The CDR3 is 15 amino acids. DNA of the CDR3: TGTGCCAGCAAACCCGGGGATACTCGGGGAAACACCATATATTTT. This gives the protein CASKPGDTRGNTIYF.

This chain links TRBV5-5 with TRBJ1-5; D remains ambiguous. Trimming pared 4 bases from V and 7 bases from J, leaving 12 bases between. The CDR3 length is 13 residues. Germline lookup yields CDR1 SGHKS and CDR2 YYEKEE (reference sequence). This chain's CDR3 is CASSPDWEQPQHF. In DNA, the CDR3 is TGTGCCAGCAGCCCGGACTGGGAGCAGCCCCAGCATTTT.

The chain links TRBV27 to TRBJ2-1; no clear D gene. The CDR3 has 14 amino acids. The V gene's germline CDR1 is MNHEY and CDR2 SMNVEV (reference sequence). V lost 5 bases, J lost 4 bases, and 12 bases lay in between. CDR3 sequence: CASSPPRSYNEQFF. CDR3 DNA sequence: TGTGCCAGCAGTCCCCCCCGGTCGTACAATGAGCAGTTCTTC.

This sequence joins TRBV9 and TRBJ2-1; 13 bases are a match to TRBD2. Losses at the gene ends were 3 bases for V and 5 bases for J; bases not matched to a gene: 2. The germline V gene has CDR1 SGDLS and CDR2 YYNGEE. This CDR3 contains 15 residues. The CDR3 spells CASSDGLAGDNEQFF. The CDR3 DNA reads as TGTGCCAGCAGCGATGGACTAGCGGGAGACAATGAGCAGTTCTTC.

The chain combines TRBV13 with TRBJ2-7; D may be TRBD2 (5 bases). The CDR3 consists of 15 residues. V was shortened by 5 bases and J by 7 bases, with 21 bases between the two germline ends. Germline V gene lookup returns CDR1 PRHDT and CDR2 FYEKMQ (reference sequence). The CDR3 reads CASSPRGSRDREQYF. The CDR3 coding sequence is TGTGCCAGCAGCCCCCGGGGTAGTCGTGATCGGGAGCAGTACTTC.

This chain connects TRBV6-5 to TRBJ2-1, with D possibly matching TRBD2 (6 bases). V lost 8 bases and J 7 bases, leaving 21 bases between the germline ends. The CDR3 is 15 amino acids. Germline V gene lookup returns CDR1 MNHEY and CDR2 SVGAGI. CDR3 sequence reads: CASGSTQGGGNEQFF. CDR3 DNA: TGTGCCAGCGGGAGTACTCAGGGAGGTGGGAATGAGCAGTTCTTC.

The genes are TRBV7-2 and TRBJ2-2, with 8 bases that match TRBD2. There are 15 residues in the CDR3. Germline-derived CDR1 and CDR2 are SGHTA and FQGNSA. With 2 bases clipped from V and 6 bases from J, the junction kept 5 bases outside the gene matches. For the CDR3, the DNA is TGTGCCAGCAGCTTAATTGGAGCGGGAGCCGGGGAGCTGTTTTTT. It codes for CASSLIGAGAGELFF.

This clone appeared a few times. The V and J genes are TRBV2 and TRBJ1-2; D might be TRBD1 (6 bases). CDR1 is SNHLY and CDR2 is FYNNEI in the germline V gene. The CDR3 spans 11 residues. Trimming stripped 11 bases from V and 7 bases from J, with 14 bases between. The CDR3 is CAGNRVPGYTF. The CDR3, as DNA: TGTGCCGGAAACAGGGTACCTGGCTACACCTTC. The full variable domain, completed using reference TRBV2 and TRBJ1-2, is EPEVTQTPSHQVTQMGQEVILRCVPISNHLYFYWYRQILGQKVEFLVSFYNNEISEKSEIFDDQFSVERPDGSNFTLKIRSTKLEDSAMYFCAGNRVPGYTFGSGTRLTVV.

The chain links TRBV12-5 to TRBJ1-2, with TRBD1 identical over 8 bases. The length of the CDR3 is 15 residues. J lost 4 bases, V lost 0 bases, and 4 bases had no gene match. Germline lookup yields CDR1 LGHNT and CDR2 FRNRAP. The CDR3 sequence: CASGLVDRGGYGYTF. The CDR3 coding sequence is TGTGCTAGTGGTTTGGTTGACAGGGGTGGCTATGGCTACACCTTC.

The chain links TRBV21-1 to TRBJ2-2; the D segment call TRBD2 is taken from the table without a DNA check. TRBV21-1 is flagged as a pseudogene. The CDR3 consists of 14 residues. The DNA for the CDR3 is TGTGCCAGCATCTCGACGGGTAACACCGGGGAGCTGTTTTTT. It encodes CASISTGNTGELFF.

The chain combines TRBV5-8 with TRBJ2-1, with 8 positions matching TRBD1. The CDR3 contains 18 residues. J was trimmed by 0 bases and V by 2 bases; bases with no gene match: 10. Germline CDR1 and CDR2: SGHTS and YDEGEE. CDR3 sequence (DNA): TGTGCCAGCAGCTTAGCGTTGTCGACAGGGGACTCCTACAATGAGCAGTTCTTC. It specifies CASSLALSTGDSYNEQFF.

This chain uses TRBV11-2 with TRBJ2-5, with 8 bases fitting TRBD2. CDR3 size: 12 residues. Germline-derived CDR1 and CDR2 are SGHAT and FQNNGV. With 3 bases clipped from V and 14 bases from J, the junction kept 8 bases outside the gene matches. CDR3 sequence: CASSFEFSGAYF. The CDR3 coding sequence is TGTGCCAGCAGCTTTGAGTTTAGCGGGGCTTACTTC.

The chain recombines TRBV27 with TRBJ2-6; 8 bases are a match to TRBD2. The CDR3 length is 16 residues. CDR1 and CDR2 from the germline V gene are MNHEY and SMNVEV (reference sequence). Germline trimming cut 6 bases from V and 4 bases from J; bases unmatched to any gene: 8. This CDR3 is CASRQTSAAGANVLTF. The CDR3 DNA is TGTGCCAGCAGACAGACTAGCGCGGCCGGGGCCAACGTCCTGACTTTC.

CDR3 residues: CATSLQGTGELFF. In nucleotides, the CDR3 is TGTGCCACCAGCCTACAGGGAACCGGGGAGCTGTTTTTT. The J gene is TRBJ2-2, the V gene TRBV6-5; maybe TRBD1 (6 bases). Per the germline V gene, CDR1 is MNHEY and CDR2 is SVGAGI. Trimming cost V 10 bases and J 5 bases, with 14 bases left between them. The CDR3 is 13 residues long.

The chain recombines TRBV28 with TRBJ2-3, with TRBD1 matching 11 bases. This CDR3 spans 15 amino acids. Per the germline V gene, CDR1 is MDHEN and CDR2 is SYDVKM. V lost 6 bases and J lost 3; bases outside the gene matches: 5. CDR3 amino acids: CASSSGTGGTDTQYF. In DNA, the CDR3 is TGTGCCAGCAGCTCCGGGACAGGGGGAACAGATACGCAGTATTTT.

V is TRBV6-5 and J is TRBJ1-3; a weak D match, TRBD1 (6 bases). Germline V CDR1 and CDR2: MNHEY, SVGAGI. V lost 0 bases to trimming and J lost 2 bases, with 11 bases between them. This CDR3 is built from 16 residues. The DNA of the CDR3 is TGTGCCAGCAGTTACTCGAGCAGGGGCGCTGGAAACACCATATATTTT. Its translation is CASSYSSRGAGNTIYF.